Listed below are T cell receptor beta chains from one sample, sequenced in a study of Graves' ophthalmopathy and Graves' hyperthyroidism. In TCRdb, the multiplex PCR reads were re-called with MiXCR into one record per CDR3 protein. The sample lists some 750,000 distinct CDR3 sequences; roughly two fifths were seen once. Sequenced input: peripheral blood. These receptor sequences come from an adult man with Graves' ophthalmopathy. The CDR3 runs from the conserved cysteine through the conserved F or W.

length | J | V | CDR3
16 | TRBJ1-5 | TRBV10-3 | CASSDVGAVSNQPQHF
12 | TRBJ1-4 | TRBV6-1 | CASNQGSGKLFF
12 | TRBJ2-7 | TRBV2 | CASTAGTYEQYF
12 | TRBJ1-1 | TRBV20-1 | CSAREDSAEAFF
14 | TRBJ2-5 | TRBV29-1 | CSADPGLGQETQYF
20 | TRBJ1-1 | TRBV10-3 | CAISESGMFGGWAMNTEAFF
15 | TRBJ1-3 | TRBV7-9 | CASSLTTGGRNTIYF
10 | TRBJ2-7 | TRBV29-1 | CSVGAAAGGF
14 | TRBJ1-6 | TRBV9 | CASSVGDGNQPLHF
18 | TRBJ1-4 | TRBV7-9 | CASSLAVGGSRPREKLFF
13 | TRBJ1-5 | TRBV10-3 | CAIIGTGDQPQHF
11 | TRBJ2-7 | TRBV2 | CAWRASGEQYF
14 | TRBJ1-2 | TRBV25-1 | CASSMSAVNYGYTF
15 | . | TRBV7-2 | CASSLPGRQYNEQFF
13 | TRBJ1-6 | TRBV28 | CASSLSPNSPLHF
17 | TRBJ2-3 | TRBV7-2 | CASSLARGARGTDTQYF
16 | TRBJ2-2 | TRBV7-2 | CASSLEEGLRTGELFF
16 | TRBJ1-5 | TRBV19 | CASSPQSVYSNQPQHF
15 | TRBJ1-4 | TRBV5-1 | CASSLEGGRREKLFF
15 | TRBJ2-1 | TRBV2 | CASSELVLAGVEQFF
16 | TRBJ1-3 | TRBV7-9 | CASSLDPGVSGSTIYF
15 | TRBJ2-7 | TRBV13 | CASSQKRGQGYKQYF
15 | TRBJ1-6 | TRBV10-2 | CASSPGQGYNSPLHF
12 | TRBJ1-2 | TRBV2 | CASRRGRYGYTF
14 | TRBJ1-1 | TRBV19 | CASSIQGENTEAFF
16 | TRBJ2-2 | TRBV10-3 | CAISAGQMMNTGELFF
11 | TRBJ1-1 | TRBV29-1 | CSGGGDTEAFF
15 | TRBJ2-2 | TRBV5-1 | CASKPGTANTGELFF
17 | TRBJ2-3 | TRBV7-9 | CASSLVGGRDSTDTQYF
13 | TRBJ2-2 | TRBV24-1 | CATEGLNTGELFF